This is a list of T cell receptor beta chains from one sample in a study of cytomegalovirus exposure and HLA in healthy donors. Sequenced by immunoSEQ multiplex PCR; TCRdb stores in-frame clones only, minus some. The sample comprises some 150,000 clones, 86% of which are singletons, and approximately 2% rests with the top ten. The sequenced sample was PBMCs. These receptors all stem from a human donor in good health. The CDR3 runs from the conserved cysteine through the conserved F or W. D genes are given only for firm matches. Size values are once, few and many counts, or a class for expanded clones, and some rows have none.

clone_size,d_call,v_call,j_call,cdr3_aa,cdr3_nt
-,-,TRBV4-3,TRBJ1-3,CASSQSQGTSSGNTIYF,TGCGCCAGCAGCCAATCACAGGGAACCAGCTCTGGAAACACCATATATTTT
-,TRBD1,TRBV9,TRBJ1-5,CASSAGQGFNQPQHF,TGTGCCAGCAGCGCGGGACAGGGCTTCAATCAGCCCCAGCATTTT
-,-,TRBV4-3,TRBJ1-2,CASSQAPNLYYGYTF,TGCGCCAGCAGCCAAGCCCCGAACCTATACTATGGCTACACCTTC
-,TRBD2,TRBV10-3,TRBJ2-7,CAISDPPVGAGGPHEQYF,TGTGCCATCAGTGACCCCCCGGTGGGAGCGGGAGGGCCCCACGAGCAGTACTTC
-,-,TRBV5-1,TRBJ2-5,CASSGGTEETQYF,TGCGCCAGCAGCGGGGGGACAGAAGAGACCCAGTACTTC
-,-,TRBV11-1,TRBJ2-2,CASSLQDGELFF,TGTGCCAGCAGCTTACAGGACGGGGAGCTGTTTTTT
-,TRBD1,TRBV2,TRBJ1-1,CASRGKQGATEAFF,TGTGCCAGCAGGGGGAAACAGGGGGCCACTGAAGCTTTCTTT
-,-,TRBV6-5,TRBJ2-7,CATQGGVRTLYEQYF,TGTGCCACCCAGGGCGGGGTGCGGACCTTATACGAGCAGTACTTC
-,-,TRBV7-9,TRBJ2-5,CASSIGLGSQTQYF,TGTGCCAGCAGCATCGGACTGGGCAGTCAGACCCAGTACTTC
-,-,TRBV14,TRBJ2-7,CASSRSLTVYEQYF,TGTGCCAGCAGCCGAAGCCTCACAGTCTACGAGCAGTACTTC
-,-,TRBV28,TRBJ2-7,CASSTGLGSYEQYF,TGTGCCAGTTCCACAGGCCTGGGCTCCTACGAGCAGTACTTC
-,-,TRBV30,TRBJ2-1,CAWSVQVSEQFF,TGTGCCTGGAGTGTACAAGTATCCGAGCAGTTCTTC
-,-,TRBV6-1,TRBJ1-4,CASSRIGANEKLFF,TGTGCCAGCAGCCGAATTGGGGCGAATGAAAAACTGTTTTTT
-,TRBD2,TRBV25-1,TRBJ2-7,CASSPVRTSGAYEQYF,TGTGCCAGCAGTCCTGTAAGGACTAGCGGGGCCTACGAGCAGTACTTC
-,-,TRBV28,TRBJ2-7,CASSLPLAPFGQSYEQYF,TGTGCCAGCAGTTTACCCCTTGCCCCCTTTGGGCAGAGCTACGAGCAGTACTTC
few,-,TRBV28,TRBJ2-3,CASSSHDTPEADTQYF,TGTGCCAGCAGTTCCCACGATACACCTGAGGCAGATACGCAGTATTTT
few,-,TRBV6-1,TRBJ2-2,CASSARGSGELFF,TGTGCCAGCAGTGCCAGGGGAAGCGGGGAGCTGTTTTTT
-,-,TRBV2,TRBJ1-5,CASREGVSVLPQHF,TGTGCCAGCAGAGAGGGGGTCTCGGTCTTACCCCAGCATTTT
-,-,TRBV6-1,TRBJ1-5,CASSELRGQPQHF,TGTGCCAGCAGTGAACTAAGGGGCCAGCCCCAGCATTTT
-,TRBD2,TRBV29-1,TRBJ2-3,CSVGGLAGPDTQYF,TGCAGCGTCGGCGGACTAGCAGGGCCAGATACGCAGTATTTT
-,TRBD2,TRBV9,TRBJ2-7,CASSPGLAGGSYEQYF,TGTGCCAGCAGCCCGGGACTAGCGGGGGGCTCCTACGAGCAGTACTTC
-,-,TRBV29-1,TRBJ1-1,CSVEAGESTEAFF,TGCAGCGTTGAAGCAGGGGAAAGCACTGAAGCTTTCTTT
-,-,TRBV5-1,TRBJ1-6,CASSLIGSSYNSPLHF,TGCGCCAGCAGCTTGATAGGGAGCTCCTATAATTCACCCCTCCACTTT
-,-,TRBV18,TRBJ1-1,CASSTGGHTEAFF,TGTGCCAGCTCAACCGGTGGGCACACTGAAGCTTTCTTT
-,TRBD1,TRBV29-1,TRBJ2-1,CSVGHEGAYEQFF,TGCAGCGTTGGCCACGAGGGGGCTTATGAGCAGTTCTTC
-,TRBD2,TRBV5-1,TRBJ2-5,CASSLAASGGAWGKETQYF,TGCGCCAGCAGCTTGGCGGCTAGCGGGGGGGCCTGGGGAAAGGAGACCCAGTACTTC
many,TRBD1,TRBV2,TRBJ2-2,CASAEGTGAAGELFF,TGTGCCAGCGCCGAAGGGACAGGGGCGGCCGGGGAGCTGTTTTTT
-,-,TRBV19,TRBJ1-6,CASSIVLSSYNSPLHF,TGTGCCAGTAGTATAGTCCTGAGCTCCTATAATTCACCCCTCCACTTT
-,TRBD1,TRBV5-1,TRBJ1-3,CASSPEGQGRRNTIYF,TGCGCCAGCAGCCCGGAGGGACAGGGGAGGCGGAACACCATATATTTT